A selection of T cell receptor beta chains follows, all from one sample in a study of CD8 T cells in ankylosing spondylitis. In TCRdb, the 5' RACE reads were re-called with MiXCR into one record per CDR3 protein. The sample holds fewer than 250,000 distinct CDR3 sequences, around 25% seen once. The specimen was blood, either unsorted or a sorted T cell fraction (not recorded which). These receptors all stem from a male donor with ankylosing spondylitis or in good health (not recorded which). The CDR3 runs from the conserved cysteine through the conserved F or W. The D gene is left open where the match is weak. Clone size is shown for a subset of rows, as once, few, many or a class of expanded clone.

NA,TRBJ2-5,TRBV20-1,NA,CSARFGSQETQYF,TGCAGTGCTAGGTTCGGCTCCCAAGAGACCCAGTACTTC
NA,TRBJ1-1,TRBV20-1,NA,CSASRQGVTEAFF,TGCAGTGCTAGCCGTCAGGGAGTCACTGAAGCCTTCTTT
NA,TRBJ1-1,TRBV5-1,many,CASSQDINTEAFF,TGCGCCAGCAGCCAAGACATCAACACTGAAGCTTTCTTT
NA,TRBJ2-1,TRBV12-3/TRBV12-4,NA,CASSIGTLTYNEQFF,TGTGCCAGCAGTATCGGGACTCTCACCTACAATGAGCAGTTCTTC
TRBD1,TRBJ2-4,TRBV20-1,many,CSSNDRASKNIQYF,TGCAGTTCAAACGACAGGGCGTCCAAAAACATTCAGTACTTC
NA,TRBJ2-1,TRBV12-3/TRBV12-4,many,CASSLLQGREQFF,TGTGCCAGCAGTTTACTGCAGGGAAGGGAGCAGTTCTTC
NA,TRBJ1-4,TRBV18,many,CASSPLTGSTNEKLFF,TGTGCCAGCTCACCACTAACAGGGAGTACTAATGAAAAACTGTTTTTT
NA,TRBJ2-1,TRBV5-1,many,CASSLFPGAYNEQFF,TGCGCCAGCAGCTTGTTTCCGGGAGCCTACAATGAGCAGTTCTTC
NA,TRBJ1-2,TRBV25-1,NA,CATSREEGNYGYTF,TGTGCCACGTCGCGGGAGGAGGGTAACTATGGCTACACCTTC
NA,TRBJ1-4,TRBV9,many,CASSEGDREKLFF,TGTGCCAGCAGCGAGGGGGACCGGGAAAAACTGTTTTTT
NA,TRBJ2-3,TRBV20-1,NA,CSRRTIGTDTQYF,TGCAGTCGTCGGACAATCGGCACAGATACGCAGTATTTT
NA,TRBJ2-3,TRBV20-1,many,CSAKTTDTQYF,TGCAGTGCTAAAACAACGGATACGCAGTATTTT
TRBD2,TRBJ2-1,TRBV12-3/TRBV12-4,many,CASSPPTSGYNEQFF,TGTGCCAGCAGTCCACCGACTAGCGGATACAATGAGCAGTTCTTC
TRBD1,TRBJ2-2,TRBV12-3/TRBV12-4,many,CASSWTGRSGELFF,TGTGCCAGCAGTTGGACAGGGAGGAGCGGGGAGCTGTTTTTT
NA,TRBJ2-1,TRBV20-1,few,CSAIGDFSYNEQFF,TGCAGTGCTATTGGGGACTTCTCTTACAATGAGCAGTTCTTC
NA,TRBJ2-5,TRBV29-1,many,CSVRQTQETQYF,TGCAGCGTTCGACAGACTCAAGAGACCCAGTACTTC
NA,TRBJ1-1,TRBV4-2,NA,CASSQTTAGGEAFF,TGTGCCAGCAGCCAAACAACTGCGGGGGGAGAAGCTTTCTTT
NA,TRBJ2-7,TRBV5-1,many,CASSLDGNEQYF,TGCGCCAGCAGCTTGGACGGAAACGAGCAGTACTTC
NA,TRBJ2-1,TRBV11-2,NA,CASSVVVGANEQFF,TGTGCCAGCAGCGTCGTGGTTGGGGCCAATGAGCAGTTCTTC
NA,TRBJ2-2,TRBV6-5,few,CASSYNIGRNTGELFF,TGTGCCAGCAGCTATAACATTGGTCGGAACACCGGGGAGCTGTTTTTT
NA,TRBJ1-1,TRBV5-1,NA,CASSLKGPGVGTEAFF,TGCGCCAGCAGCTTGAAAGGCCCAGGGGTAGGCACTGAAGCTTTCTTT
NA,TRBJ2-5,TRBV20-1,NA,CSEARYGETQYF,TGCAGTGAGGCCCGGTATGGGGAGACCCAGTACTTC
NA,TRBJ1-5,TRBV10-3,many,CAISEQPGDQPQHF,TGTGCCATCAGTGAACAGCCAGGGGATCAGCCCCAGCATTTT
NA,TRBJ1-2,TRBV28,NA,CASNKQGYGYTF,TGTGCCAGCAACAAACAGGGATATGGCTACACCTTC
NA,TRBJ2-5,TRBV4-3,few,CASSQEVAYETQYF,TGCGCCAGCAGCCAAGAGGTGGCATACGAGACCCAGTACTTC
NA,TRBJ1-3,TRBV4-1,many,CASSQDIQGVSGNTIYF,TGCGCCAGCAGCCAAGATATACAGGGAGTCTCTGGAAACACCATATATTTT
TRBD2,TRBJ2-4,TRBV28,many,CASSSGTSGRNIQYF,TGTGCCAGCAGTTCGGGGACTAGCGGGAGGAACATTCAGTACTTC
NA,TRBJ2-2,TRBV10-3,NA,CAISQDPSNTGELFF,TGTGCCATCAGTCAGGACCCCTCGAACACCGGGGAGCTGTTTTTT
TRBD2,TRBJ2-5,TRBV5-5,few,CASSLAVAGVAQETQYF,TGTGCCAGCAGCTTGGCCGTAGCGGGAGTTGCTCAAGAGACCCAGTACTTC
TRBD2,TRBJ2-3,TRBV7-7,many,CASSSGTSGTDTQYF,TGTGCTAGCAGTTCCGGGACTAGTGGGACAGATACGCAGTATTTT
TRBD1,TRBJ2-7,TRBV5-1,many,CASSLGPTGVGDEQYF,TGCGCCAGCAGCTTGGGCCCCACAGGGGTAGGCGACGAGCAGTACTTC
NA,TRBJ2-1,TRBV5-1,many,CASSSQGGTSSYNEQFF,TGCGCCAGCAGCTCCCAGGGGGGAACAAGCTCCTACAATGAGCAGTTCTTC
TRBD2,TRBJ2-7,TRBV20-1,few,CSARGREYEQYF,TGCAGTGCCCGAGGGCGGGAGTACGAGCAGTACTTC
NA,TRBJ2-7,TRBV11-2,many,CASRSAVRPLSVGLYEQYF,TGTGCCAGCAGGAGCGCGGTCCGGCCTCTTTCGGTCGGTCTCTACGAGCAGTACTTC
TRBD1,TRBJ1-1,TRBV5-1,many,CASSLSGGRQGATEAFF,TGCGCCAGCAGCTTGAGCGGGGGAAGACAGGGAGCCACTGAAGCTTTCTTT
NA,TRBJ2-3,TRBV27,many,CASTSEGSMKYTDTQYF,TGTGCCAGCACCTCCGAGGGCAGCATGAAATACACAGATACGCAGTATTTT
NA,TRBJ1-4,TRBV27,many,CASSRFYGGTNEKLFF,TGTGCCAGCAGTCGGTTTTATGGGGGCACTAATGAAAAACTGTTTTTT
NA,TRBJ2-2,TRBV12-3/TRBV12-4,many,CASSPGVGTGELFF,TGTGCCAGCAGCCCAGGAGTGGGGACCGGGGAGCTGTTTTTT
TRBD1,TRBJ1-4,TRBV2,NA,CASSLQGVDEKLFF,TGTGCCAGCAGCCTGCAGGGGGTAGATGAAAAACTGTTTTTT
NA,TRBJ2-7,TRBV12-3/TRBV12-4,NA,CASSNAGTEQYF,TGTGCCAGCAGTAACGCCGGGACCGAGCAGTACTTC
NA,TRBJ2-6,TRBV6-2/TRBV6-3,many,CASSYSLAGANVLTF,TGTGCCAGCAGTTACAGTTTGGCTGGGGCCAACGTCCTGACTTTC
NA,TRBJ2-7,TRBV7-2,NA,CASSFSTQGSYEQYF,TGTGCCAGCAGCTTCTCAACACAGGGTTCCTACGAGCAGTACTTC
NA,TRBJ2-1,TRBV29-1,NA,CSVDSGHTPYNEQFF,TGCAGCGTTGATTCGGGACATACCCCCTACAATGAGCAGTTCTTC
NA,TRBJ2-7,TRBV20-1,few,CSATLGPSSYEQYF,TGCAGTGCTACACTCGGGCCGAGCTCCTACGAGCAGTACTTC
NA,TRBJ2-7,TRBV28,NA,CASSLWAMQRASSYEQYF,TGTGCCAGCAGTTTATGGGCTATGCAGCGGGCTAGCTCCTACGAGCAGTACTTC
TRBD2,TRBJ2-1,TRBV11-1,NA,CASSLGTSGRFSYNEQFF,TGTGCCAGCAGCTTAGGGACTAGCGGGAGGTTCTCCTACAATGAGCAGTTCTTC
NA,TRBJ2-7,TRBV20-1,many,CSARGAQSSYEQYF,TGCAGTGCTAGGGGCGCCCAAAGCTCCTACGAGCAGTACTTC
NA,TRBJ1-4,TRBV20-1,many,CSARDQLGKLFF,TGCAGTGCTAGAGATCAATTAGGAAAACTGTTTTTT
TRBD2,TRBJ2-1,TRBV20-1,many,CSAPGLAGDEQFF,TGCAGTGCCCCGGGACTAGCGGGCGATGAGCAGTTCTTC
NA,TRBJ2-1,TRBV24-1,many,CATSDPPSNEQFF,TGTGCCACCAGTGATCCCCCATCCAATGAGCAGTTCTTC
TRBD2,TRBJ2-1,TRBV6-1,NA,CASSPTSGTYNEQFF,TGTGCCAGCAGCCCAACTAGCGGAACCTACAATGAGCAGTTCTTC
NA,TRBJ1-2,TRBV14,many,CASSHQPNYGYTF,TGTGCCAGCAGCCACCAGCCTAACTATGGCTACACCTTC
TRBD1,TRBJ2-7,TRBV6-5,few,CASSHLGDRGSYEQYF,TGTGCCAGCAGTCACCTGGGGGACAGGGGATCCTACGAGCAGTACTTC
TRBD1,TRBJ2-4,TRBV6-1,few,CASRRTGFGPDIQYF,TGTGCCAGCAGAAGGACAGGGTTTGGCCCAGACATTCAGTACTTC